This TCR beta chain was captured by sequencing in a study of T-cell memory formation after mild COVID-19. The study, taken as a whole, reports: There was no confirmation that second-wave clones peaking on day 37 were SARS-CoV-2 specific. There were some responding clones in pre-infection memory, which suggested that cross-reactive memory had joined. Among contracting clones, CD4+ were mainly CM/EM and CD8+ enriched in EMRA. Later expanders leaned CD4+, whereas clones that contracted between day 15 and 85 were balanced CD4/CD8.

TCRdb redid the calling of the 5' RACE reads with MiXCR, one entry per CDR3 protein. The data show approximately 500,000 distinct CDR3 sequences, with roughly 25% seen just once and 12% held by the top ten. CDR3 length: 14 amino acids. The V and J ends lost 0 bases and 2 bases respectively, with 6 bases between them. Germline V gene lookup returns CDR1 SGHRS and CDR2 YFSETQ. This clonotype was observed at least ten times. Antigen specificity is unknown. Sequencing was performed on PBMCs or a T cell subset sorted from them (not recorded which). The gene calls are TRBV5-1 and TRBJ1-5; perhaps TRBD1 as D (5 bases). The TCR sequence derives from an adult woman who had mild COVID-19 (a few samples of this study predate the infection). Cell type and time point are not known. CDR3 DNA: TGCGCCAGCAGCTTGGGGGGCGGCAATCAGCCCCAGCATTTT. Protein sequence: CASSLGGGNQPQHF.